The 32 T cell receptor beta chains given below trace back to one sample, sequenced in a study of patients and donors after allogeneic stem cell transplantation. TCRdb analysed the RT-PCR reads with MiXCR anew, one entry per CDR3 protein. The table lists about a million distinct CDR3 sequences, under 20% of them singletons, with around 5.5% in the top ten. Sequencing input: blood, either unsorted or a sorted T cell fraction (not recorded which). These receptors originate from a human donor who was either an allogeneic HSCT recipient or a stem cell or donor lymphocyte infusion donor (not recorded which). It is not recorded whose cells these are; they may come from a transplant donor.

V gene TRBV18 combines with J gene TRBJ2-7, with 7 bases identical to TRBD1. The CDR3 is 15 amino acids. V gave up 2 bases and J gave up 2 bases; unmatched junction bases: 6. From germline, CDR1 is KGHSH and CDR2 LQKENI. CDR3 region: CASSPFRDRTYEQYF. In DNA, the CDR3 is TGTGCCAGCTCACCATTCCGGGACAGAACCTACGAGCAGTACTTC.

CDR3 protein: CASSLQGGGGTEAFF. In DNA, the CDR3 is TGTGCCAGCAGTTTGCAGGGGGGCGGGGGGACTGAAGCTTTCTTT. The V and J genes are TRBV12-3 or TRBV12-4 and TRBJ1-1; 7 bases agree with TRBD1. The CDR3 length is 15 residues. Trimming at V came to 3 bases and at J to 5 bases, leaving 9 bases not matched to a gene.

The rearrangement links TRBV7-2 to TRBJ2-2; 7 positions agree with TRBD2. J lost 0 bases, V lost 8 bases, and 9 bases had no gene match. The CDR3 length is 16 residues. From germline, CDR1 is SGHTA and CDR2 FQGNSA. The CDR3 region is CASQLLGGANTGELFF. DNA for the CDR3: TGTGCCAGCCAACTTTTGGGGGGGGCGAACACCGGGGAGCTGTTTTTT. The whole variable domain, remainder taken from reference TRBV7-2 and TRBJ2-2, is GAGVSQSPSNKVTEKGKDVELRCDPISGHTALYWYRQSLGQGLEFLIYFQGNSAPDKSGLPSDRFSAERTGGSVSTLTIQRTQQEDSAVYLCASQLLGGANTGELFFGEGSRLTVL.

There are a few counts of this clonotype. The V and J genes are TRBV15 and TRBJ2-3; D might be TRBD2 (5 bases). Germline CDR1 is LNHNV and CDR2 is YYDKDF (reference sequence). CDR3 length: 13 amino acids. V was cut by 0 bases and J by 5 bases, with 6 bases left in between. The CDR3 bases are TGTGCCACCAGCAGAGATCGGGGAGATACGCAGTATTTT. It translates to CATSRDRGDTQYF.

This clonotype was recorded a few times. The J gene is TRBJ1-6, the V gene TRBV6-2 or TRBV6-3; TRBD1 agrees at 8 bases. The germline V gene has CDR1 MNHEY and CDR2 SVGEGT. This CDR3 spans 14 amino acids. Trimming cost V 6 bases and J 7 bases; bases outside gene matches: 5. DNA for the CDR3: TGTGCCAGCAGCGACAGACAGGGGAATTCACCCCTCCACTTT. Residues: CASSDRQGNSPLHF.

The chain carries TRBV27 and TRBJ2-7; unclear D gene. This CDR3 has 14 residues. V was trimmed by 6 bases and J by 7 bases, leaving 19 bases between them. Germline V lookup: CDR1 MNHEY, CDR2 SMNVEV (reference sequence). CDR3: CASSGSAGTYEQYF. The CDR3 region has the DNA TGTGCCAGCAGCGGATCGGCAGGAACGTATGAGCAGTACTTC.

This clonotype was counted only a few times. The chain uses TRBV20-1 and TRBJ2-3, with D maybe TRBD2 (6 bases). V was shortened by 0 bases and J by 5 bases, with 9 bases between the two germline ends. CDR3 size: 13 residues. Looked up from germline, CDR1 is DFQATT and CDR2 is SNEGSKA (reference sequence). CDR3 nucleotide sequence: TGCAGTGCTAGAGAGTTGGGGGGAGATACGCAGTATTTT. It specifies CSARELGGDTQYF.

This clonotype was seen only a few times. The V call is TRBV12-3 or TRBV12-4, the J call TRBJ1-2; TRBD1 aligns across 7 bases. CDR3 length: 14 residues. The V gene end was trimmed by 2 bases and the J gene end by 7 bases; junction bases not matched to a gene: 7. The CDR3 protein is CASSLSKGALGYTF. In DNA form, the CDR3 reads TGTGCCAGCAGTTTATCTAAGGGGGCGCTTGGCTACACCTTC.

In its sample, this clonotype was seen a few times. The rearrangement uses TRBV3-1 and TRBJ2-7; TRBD2 aligns across 9 bases. J was trimmed by 6 bases and V by 3 bases; bases with no gene match: 6. The germline CDR1 and CDR2 sequences are LGHDT and YNNKEL (reference sequence). The CDR3 consists of 14 residues. CDR3 sequence: CASSHGLARLEQYF. The CDR3 DNA reads as TGTGCCAGCAGCCACGGACTAGCGCGCCTCGAGCAGTACTTC.

The table lists this clonotype with a count of one. The chain recombines TRBV2 with TRBJ2-3, with 7 bases lining up with TRBD2. The V segment lost 4 bases and the J segment 0 bases; nucleotides outside the gene matches: 10. The germline V gene has CDR1 SNHLY and CDR2 FYNNEI. The CDR3 length is 17 residues. The CDR3 DNA follows: TGTGCCAGCAGTGCCGCCGATCTAGCGGCTAGCACAGATACGCAGTATTTT. This codes for CASSAADLAASTDTQYF. The whole variable domain, filled in from reference TRBV2 and TRBJ2-3, reads EPEVTQTPSHQVTQMGQEVILRCVPISNHLYFYWYRQILGQKVEFLVSFYNNEISEKSEIFDDQFSVERPDGSNFTLKIRSTKLEDSAMYFCASSAADLAASTDTQYFGPGTRLTVL.

This sequence joins TRBV20-1 and TRBJ1-5; D is possibly TRBD1 (6 bases). The CDR3 loop spans 14 amino acids. The germline gives CDR1 DFQATT, CDR2 SNEGSKA (reference sequence). Trimming took off 5 bases at V and 1 base at J, with 12 bases between the two ends. CDR3 sequence reads: CSAAAGVSNQPQHF. DNA of the CDR3: TGCAGTGCTGCGGCAGGGGTAAGCAATCAGCCCCAGCATTTT.

This clonotype was counted only a few times. As DNA, the CDR3 is TGCAGTGCAATTGACAGGGGGCAATTTTCCGAGCAGTACTTC. Translating it yields CSAIDRGQFSEQYF. This rearrangement joins TRBV20-1 to TRBJ2-7; 10 positions agree with TRBD1. The CDR3 extends over 14 amino acids. Germline assignment: CDR1 DFQATT and CDR2 SNEGSKA (reference sequence). V was pared by 6 bases and J by 6 bases, with 11 bases of the junction left unmatched.

CDR3 region: CASGLPPTF. CDR3 sequence (DNA): TGTGCCAGCGGCCTCCCCCCCACCTTC. The V and J genes are TRBV12-3 or TRBV12-4 and TRBJ1-2, with no clear D. CDR3 length: 9 amino acids. The V end was cut by 8 bases, the J end by 13 bases, with 11 bases between.

This clonotype was found many times. V and J are TRBV28 and TRBJ1-4; D call uncertain. From germline, CDR1 is MDHEN and CDR2 SYDVKM. With 5 bases removed from V and 4 bases from J, the gap between germline ends came to 5 bases. This CDR3 spans 12 amino acids. DNA of the CDR3: TGTGCCAGCAGTCCCCTTAATGAAAAACTGTTTTTT. Translated, it gives CASSPLNEKLFF.

This chain connects TRBV12-3 or TRBV12-4 to TRBJ2-3, with TRBD1 matching over 7 bases. CDR3 length equals 14 residues. Trimming took 6 bases from V and 2 from J; bases not matched to a gene: 5. The DNA of the CDR3 is TGTGCCAGCAGCGACGGGACAGCCACAGATACGCAGTATTTT. It is translated as CASSDGTATDTQYF.

This clonotype has a handful of counts. V usage is TRBV3-1 and J usage is TRBJ2-1; D call uncertain. Germline loops: CDR1 LGHDT, CDR2 YNNKEL (reference sequence). Trimming took off 4 bases at V and 3 bases at J, with 10 bases between the two ends. CDR3 length equals 14 residues. CDR3: CASSRRPNYNEQFF. The DNA of the CDR3 is TGTGCCAGCAGCCGCCGCCCCAACTACAATGAGCAGTTCTTC.

V usage is TRBV7-2 and J usage is TRBJ1-6, with no clear D. The CDR3 runs to 12 residues. Trimming took off 2 bases at V and 11 bases at J, with 7 bases between the two ends. The germline CDR1 and CDR2 sequences are SGHTA and FQGNSA. CDR3 loop: CASSLSGTPLHF. The CDR3 DNA is TGTGCCAGCAGCTTATCGGGAACACCCCTCCACTTT.

The chain uses TRBV18 and TRBJ2-7; 10 nucleotides align to TRBD2. Germline CDR1 reads KGHSH; CDR2 reads LQKENI. The junction had 0 bases not matched to a gene; V was cut back by 3 bases and J by 4 bases. This CDR3 contains 13 residues. CDR3 nucleotide sequence: TGTGCCAGCTCACCTAGCGGGAGGTACGAGCAGTACTTC. Translated, it gives CASSPSGRYEQYF.

This clonotype was seen only once. V usage is TRBV25-1 and J usage is TRBJ2-2, with 11 bases that match TRBD1. J gave up 4 bases and V 5 bases, and 12 bases lay outside the gene matches. Germline lookup yields CDR1 MGHDK and CDR2 SYGVNS. CDR3 size: 18 residues. The CDR3 loop reads CASSLGWTGGSGTGELFF. The CDR3 DNA is TGTGCCAGCAGTTTAGGTTGGACAGGGGGCAGCGGCACCGGGGAGCTGTTTTTT.

A few counts support this clonotype. V and J are TRBV5-1 and TRBJ2-7; D remains unclear. V lost 0 bases and J lost 4, with 11 bases in between. The CDR3 has 14 amino acids. Germline-derived CDR1 and CDR2 are SGHRS and YFSETQ. The CDR3 loop reads CASSLEADVYEQYF. DNA of the CDR3: TGCGCCAGCAGCTTGGAAGCAGATGTATACGAGCAGTACTTC.

The gene calls are TRBV7-9 and TRBJ2-6; 11 bases match TRBD2. Trimming removed 6 bases from V and 0 bases from J; junction bases left unmatched: 4. Germline CDR1 is SEHNR and CDR2 is FQNEAQ (reference sequence). CDR3 length equals 17 residues. DNA for the CDR3: TGTGCCAGCAGTAGACTAGCGGGGAACTCTGGGGCCAACGTCCTGACTTTC. Residues: CASSRLAGNSGANVLTF.

This chain connects TRBV3-1 to TRBJ2-7; D possibly corresponds to TRBD2 (6 bases). The CDR3 is 13 amino acids. The germline V gene encodes CDR1 LGHDT and CDR2 YNNKEL (reference sequence). With 6 bases removed from V and 10 bases from J, the gap between germline ends came to 19 bases. The CDR3 region has the DNA TGTGCCAGCAGTCCCCGTTCTAGCGTCCGTCAGTACTTC. It codes for CASSPRSSVRQYF.

This clonotype turned up a few times. The V gene is TRBV11-3, the J gene TRBJ2-2; TRBD1 aligns across 7 bases. This CDR3 comprises 17 residues. The junction had 9 bases not matched to a gene; V was cut back by 5 bases and J by 0 bases. CDR1 and CDR2 from the germline V gene are SGHNT and YENEEA. The CDR3 reads CASSPWTGPSNTGELFF. The CDR3 DNA follows: TGTGCCAGCAGCCCCTGGACAGGCCCTTCGAACACCGGGGAGCTGTTTTTT.

A note on this clonotype: The junction departs from germline at one end; a sequencing error may be responsible. The gene calls are TRBV7-9 and TRBJ1-1; the D is unclear. The CDR3 has 15 amino acids. In germline, CDR1 is SEHNR, CDR2 FQNEAQ (reference sequence). CDR3 sequence (DNA): TGTGCCAGCAGCTTAGTTCGGGCGCGAAACACTGAAACTTTCTTT. It is translated as CASSLVRARNTETFF.

The table lists this clonotype with many counts. This chain joins TRBV14 and TRBJ2-1; 13 bases align to TRBD2. Germline V gene data show CDR1 as SGHDN and CDR2 as FVKESK. The CDR3 contains 17 residues. V shed 2 bases, J shed 5 bases, and the junction held 6 bases outside the gene matches. This CDR3 is CASSQRGGTSGDNEQFF. CDR3 DNA sequence: TGTGCCAGCAGCCAAAGAGGAGGGACTAGCGGGGACAATGAGCAGTTCTTC.

This clonotype occurred a few times. V usage is TRBV7-2 and J usage is TRBJ1-2; perhaps TRBD1 as D (5 bases). CDR1 SGHTA and CDR2 FQGNSA come from the germline V gene. Trimming left V 1 base short and J 2 bases short, with 11 bases between. This CDR3 spans 15 amino acids. CDR3 sequence reads: CASSLEPQGNYGYTF. The CDR3 DNA sequence: TGTGCCAGCAGCTTAGAACCCCAGGGAAACTATGGCTACACCTTC.

This clonotype was found a few times. V gene TRBV2 combines with J gene TRBJ1-2; D perhaps matches TRBD1 (6 bases). The ends were cut back, 7 bases at V and 5 bases at J, with 11 bases in the middle. Germline CDR1 reads SNHLY; CDR2 reads FYNNEI. This CDR3 has 12 amino acids. The DNA for the CDR3 is TGTGCCAGCAAACAGGGTTTATATGGCTACACCTTC. It codes for CASKQGLYGYTF.

The chain is built from TRBV29-1 and TRBJ1-2, with D unclear. V was pared by 7 bases and J by 0 bases, with 12 bases between. The CDR3 spans 13 residues. CDR1 is SQVTM, CDR2 ANQGSEA, per germline. CDR3 nucleotide sequence: TGCAGCGCGACGGGATTGTCTAACTATGGCTACACCTTC. It encodes CSATGLSNYGYTF. Supplemented by reference TRBV29-1 and TRBJ1-2, the full variable domain reads SAVISQKPSRDICQRGTSLTIQCQVDSQVTMMFWYRQQPGQSLTLIATANQGSEATYESGFVIDKFPISRPNLTFSTLTVSNMSPEDSSIYLCSATGLSNYGYTFGSGTRLTVV.

This clonotype was observed a few times. The chain couples TRBV5-1 to TRBJ2-3, with 8 bases fitting TRBD2. This CDR3 has 15 amino acids. The V segment lost 1 base and the J segment 5 bases; nucleotides outside the gene matches: 6. CDR1 is SGHRS, CDR2 YFSETQ, per germline. CDR3 amino acids: CASSLKFLAGDTQYF. The CDR3, as DNA: TGCGCCAGCAGCTTGAAGTTCCTAGCGGGAGATACGCAGTATTTT. The complete variable domain, with remaining parts taken from reference TRBV5-1 and TRBJ2-3, reads KAGVTQTPRYLIKTRGQQVTLSCSPISGHRSVSWYQQTPGQGLQFLFEYFSETQRNKGNFPGRFSGRQFSNSRSEMNVSTLELGDSALYLCASSLKFLAGDTQYFGPGTRLTVL.

The rearrangement joins TRBV6-2 or TRBV6-3 to TRBJ1-5, with a tentative D call TRBD1 (6 bases). The CDR3 extends over 12 amino acids. CDR1 is MNHEY and CDR2 is SVGEGT in the germline V gene. Deletions cut 5 bases from V and 7 bases from J, with 9 bases between. CDR3 amino acids: CASSQTGQPQHF. The CDR3 DNA reads as TGTGCCAGCAGTCAAACAGGGCAGCCCCAGCATTTT.

This clonotype was observed a few times. The chain carries TRBV24-1 and TRBJ1-5; no reliable D call. Germline assignment: CDR1 KGHDR and CDR2 SFDVKD. V was pared by 7 bases and J by 2 bases, with 8 bases between. The CDR3 spans 13 residues. CDR3 bases: TGTGCCACCAGCTCCCAGGGCAATCAGCCCCAGCATTTT. It codes for CATSSQGNQPQHF.

The rearrangement links TRBV5-1 to TRBJ1-2; 12 bases align to TRBD1. Per germline, CDR1 SGHRS and CDR2 YFSETQ. The CDR3 runs to 15 residues. Unmatched junction bases numbered 4, after V lost 0 bases and J lost 7 bases. The CDR3 here is CASSLVGQGAFGYTF. DNA of the CDR3: TGCGCCAGCAGCTTGGTGGGACAGGGGGCTTTTGGCTACACCTTC.